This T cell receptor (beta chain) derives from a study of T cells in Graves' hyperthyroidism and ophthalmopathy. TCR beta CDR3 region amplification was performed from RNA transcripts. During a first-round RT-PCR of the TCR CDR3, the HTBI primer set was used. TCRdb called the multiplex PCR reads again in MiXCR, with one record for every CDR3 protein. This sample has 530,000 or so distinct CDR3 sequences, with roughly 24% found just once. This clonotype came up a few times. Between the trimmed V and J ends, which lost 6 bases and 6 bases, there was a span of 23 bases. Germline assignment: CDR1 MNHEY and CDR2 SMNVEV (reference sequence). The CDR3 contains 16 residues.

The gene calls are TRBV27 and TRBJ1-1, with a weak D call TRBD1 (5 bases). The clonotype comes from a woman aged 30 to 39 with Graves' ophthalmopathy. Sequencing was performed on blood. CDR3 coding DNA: TGTGCCAGCAGGGTGGGGGGGAAAGTCGGTGTCGCTGAAGCTTTCTTT. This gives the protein CASRVGGKVGVAEAFF.